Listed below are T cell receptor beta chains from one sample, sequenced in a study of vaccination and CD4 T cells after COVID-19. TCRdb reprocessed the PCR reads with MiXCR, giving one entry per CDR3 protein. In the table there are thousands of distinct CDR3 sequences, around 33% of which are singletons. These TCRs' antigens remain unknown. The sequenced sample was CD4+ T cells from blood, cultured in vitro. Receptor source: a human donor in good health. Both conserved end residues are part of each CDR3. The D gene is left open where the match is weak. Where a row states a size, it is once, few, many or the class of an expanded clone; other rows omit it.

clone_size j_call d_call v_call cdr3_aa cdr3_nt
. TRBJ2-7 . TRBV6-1 CASSPSGEQYF TGTGCCAGCAGTCCGTCAGGGGAGCAGTACTTC
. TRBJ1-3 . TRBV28 CASGPTEFSGNTIYF TGTGCCAGCGGGCCTACAGAATTCTCTGGAAACACCATATATTTT
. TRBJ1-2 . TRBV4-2 CASSQGNTGGGNGYTF TGTGCCAGCAGCCAGGGAAACACCGGAGGGGGAAATGGCTACACCTTC
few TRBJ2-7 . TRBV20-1 CSARDRVGGYEQYF TGCAGTGCTAGAGATCGGGTAGGGGGCTACGAGCAGTACTTC
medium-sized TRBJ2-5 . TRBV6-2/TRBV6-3 CASRRESRETQYF TGTGCCAGCAGACGGGAGTCGAGGGAGACCCAGTACTTC
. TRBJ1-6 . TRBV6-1 CASSEAGSPLHF TGTGCCAGCAGTGAAGCGGGATCACCCCTCCACTTT
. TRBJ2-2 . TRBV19 CASSIVRGELFF TGTGCCAGTAGTATAGTTCGCGGGGAGCTGTTTTTT
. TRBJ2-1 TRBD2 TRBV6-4 CASSVRLAGGDEQFF TGTGCCAGCAGTGTCAGACTAGCGGGAGGTGATGAGCAGTTCTTC
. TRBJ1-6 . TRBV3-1 CASSQGVGRRNSPLHF TGTGCCAGCAGCCAAGGGGTCGGACGGCGGAATTCACCCCTCCACTTT
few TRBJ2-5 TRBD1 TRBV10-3 CATGQGQETQYF TGTGCCACCGGACAGGGCCAAGAGACCCAGTACTTC
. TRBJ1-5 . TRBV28 CASSYGQWGQPQHF TGTGCCAGCAGTTATGGACAGTGGGGGCAGCCCCAGCATTTT
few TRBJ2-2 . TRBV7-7 CASSLAPGVTGELFF TGTGCTAGCAGCTTGGCCCCAGGGGTCACCGGGGAGCTGTTTTTT
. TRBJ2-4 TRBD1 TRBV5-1 CASSLGPTGQNIQYF TGCGCCAGCAGCTTGGGGCCGACAGGGCAAAACATTCAGTACTTC
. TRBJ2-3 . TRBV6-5 CASSYVADTDTQYF TGTGCCAGCAGTTACGTGGCAGACACAGATACGCAGTATTTT
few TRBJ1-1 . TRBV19 CASTPSDRSYTEAFF TGTGCCAGTACTCCTTCTGACAGGTCCTACACTGAAGCTTTCTTT
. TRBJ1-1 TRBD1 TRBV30 CAWSVHRGQSAEAFF TGTGCCTGGAGTGTTCACAGGGGTCAGTCTGCTGAAGCTTTCTTT
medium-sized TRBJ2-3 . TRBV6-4 CASSDSEGSDTQYF TGTGCCAGCAGTGACTCAGAGGGCTCAGATACGCAGTATTTT
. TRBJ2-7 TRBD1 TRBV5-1 CASSPGTGGSYEQYF TGCGCCAGCAGCCCCGGGACAGGGGGCTCCTACGAGCAGTACTTC
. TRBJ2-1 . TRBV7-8 CASSLAGGGEQFF TGTGCCAGCAGCTTAGCGGGAGGGGGTGAGCAGTTCTTC
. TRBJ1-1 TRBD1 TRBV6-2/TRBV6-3 CASSYAPTGLSIGNTEAFF TGTGCCAGCAGTTACGCCCCGACAGGGCTTTCCATTGGGAACACTGAAGCTTTCTTT
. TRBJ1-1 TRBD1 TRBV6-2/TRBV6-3 CASSSRGPEAFF TGTGCCAGCAGTAGCAGGGGGCCTGAAGCTTTCTTT
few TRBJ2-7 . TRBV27 CASSPSISYEQYF TGTGCCAGCAGCCCAAGCATCTCCTACGAGCAGTACTTC
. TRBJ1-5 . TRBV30 CAWSSPQRGTPSNQPQHF TGTGCCTGGAGTTCCCCTCAGAGGGGGACCCCTAGCAATCAGCCCCAGCATTTT
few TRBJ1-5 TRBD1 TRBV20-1 CSAGQASNQPQHF TGCAGTGCTGGACAGGCAAGCAATCAGCCCCAGCATTTT
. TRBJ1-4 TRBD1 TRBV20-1 CSARDQGALGKLFF TGCAGTGCTAGAGATCAGGGGGCTCTCGGAAAACTGTTTTTT
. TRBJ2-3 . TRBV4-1 CASSQRPAVEEMITDTQYF TGCGCCAGCAGCCAGAGGCCGGCGGTTGAGGAGATGATCACAGATACGCAGTATTTT
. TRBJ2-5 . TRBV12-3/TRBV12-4 CASSFSQETQYF TGTGCCAGCAGTTTCTCACAAGAGACCCAGTACTTC
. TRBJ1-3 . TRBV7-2 CASSLVALQGSGNTIYF TGTGCCAGCAGCTTAGTCGCGTTACAGGGCTCTGGAAACACCATATATTTT
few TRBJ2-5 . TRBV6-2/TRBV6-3 CASSHGAWETQYF TGTGCCAGCAGTCACGGAGCATGGGAGACCCAGTACTTC
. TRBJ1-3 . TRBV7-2 CASSLVGGGAPIYF TGTGCCAGCAGCTTAGTTGGTGGGGGCGCCCCCATATATTTT
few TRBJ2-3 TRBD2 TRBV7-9 CASSGGNGLASTDTQYF TGTGCCAGCAGTGGCGGCAACGGACTAGCTAGCACAGATACGCAGTATTTT
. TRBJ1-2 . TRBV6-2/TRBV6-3 CASSFTGRNGYTF TGTGCCAGCAGTTTCACAGGGAGAAATGGCTACACCTTC
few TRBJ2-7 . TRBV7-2 CASSRYGGNPSYEQYF TGTGCCAGCAGCCGATACGGCGGGAACCCCTCCTACGAGCAGTACTTC
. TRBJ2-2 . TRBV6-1 CASSVDRALFF TGTGCCAGCAGTGTGGATAGGGCGCTGTTTTTT
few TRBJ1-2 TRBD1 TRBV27 CASSLWGQGGGYTF TGTGCCAGCAGTTTGTGGGGACAGGGGGGAGGCTACACCTTC
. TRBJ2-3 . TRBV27 CASSLPGNADTQYF TGTGCCAGCAGTTTACCCGGGAACGCAGATACGCAGTATTTT
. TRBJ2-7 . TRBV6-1 CASWGRAYEQYF TGTGCCAGCTGGGGCAGAGCCTACGAGCAGTACTTC
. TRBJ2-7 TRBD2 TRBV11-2 CASSPSSGSYEQYF TGTGCCAGCAGCCCCTCTAGCGGCTCCTACGAGCAGTACTTC
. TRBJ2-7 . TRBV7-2 CASSFGQGRSYEQYF TGTGCCAGCAGCTTTGGCCAGGGACGATCCTACGAGCAGTACTTC
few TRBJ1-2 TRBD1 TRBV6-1 CASRRGTGNYGYTF TGTGCCAGCAGACGCGGGACAGGCAACTATGGCTACACCTTC
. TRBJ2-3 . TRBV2 CASGIESTDTQYF TGTGCCAGCGGAATAGAGAGCACAGATACGCAGTATTTT
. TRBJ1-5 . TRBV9 CASSVQGSGQPQHF TGTGCCAGCAGCGTACAGGGGTCAGGTCAGCCCCAGCATTTT
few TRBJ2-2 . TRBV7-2 CASSLARLLNTGELFF TGTGCCAGCAGCTTAGCGAGACTTCTGAACACCGGGGAGCTGTTTTTT
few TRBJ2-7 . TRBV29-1 CSVRTESSYEQYF TGCAGCGTTAGGACTGAGAGCTCCTACGAGCAGTACTTC
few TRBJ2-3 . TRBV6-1 CASERNDGNTQYF TGTGCCAGCGAGCGAAATGATGGGAATACGCAGTATTTT
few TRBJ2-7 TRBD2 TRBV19 CASSGAGGRYEQYF TGTGCCAGTAGTGGGGCGGGAGGACGCTACGAGCAGTACTTC
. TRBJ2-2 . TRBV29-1 CSVGNSRSANTGELFF TGCAGCGTTGGCAACAGCAGAAGCGCGAACACCGGGGAGCTGTTTTTT